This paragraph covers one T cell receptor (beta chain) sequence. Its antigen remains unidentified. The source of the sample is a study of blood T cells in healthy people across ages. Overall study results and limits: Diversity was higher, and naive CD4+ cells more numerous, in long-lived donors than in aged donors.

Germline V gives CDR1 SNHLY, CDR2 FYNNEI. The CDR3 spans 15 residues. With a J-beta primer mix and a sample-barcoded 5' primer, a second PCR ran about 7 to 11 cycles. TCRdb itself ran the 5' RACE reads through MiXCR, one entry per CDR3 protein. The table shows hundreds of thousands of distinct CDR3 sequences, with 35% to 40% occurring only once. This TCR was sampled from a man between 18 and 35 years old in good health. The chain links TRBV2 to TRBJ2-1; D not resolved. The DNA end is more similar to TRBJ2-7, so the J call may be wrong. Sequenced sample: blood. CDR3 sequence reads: CATISGSVSYNEQYF. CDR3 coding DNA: TGTGCCACCATTTCTGGCAGTGTCTCCTACAATGAGCAGTACTTC.